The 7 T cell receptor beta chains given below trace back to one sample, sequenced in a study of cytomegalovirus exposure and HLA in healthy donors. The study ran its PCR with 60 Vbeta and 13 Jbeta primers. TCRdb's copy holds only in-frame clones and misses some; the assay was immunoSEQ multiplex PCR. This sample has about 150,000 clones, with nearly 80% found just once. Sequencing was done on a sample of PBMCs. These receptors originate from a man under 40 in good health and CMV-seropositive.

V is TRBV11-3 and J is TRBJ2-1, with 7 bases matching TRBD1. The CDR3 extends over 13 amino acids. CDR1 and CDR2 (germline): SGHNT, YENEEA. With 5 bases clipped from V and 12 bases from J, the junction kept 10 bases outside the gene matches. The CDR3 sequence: CASSEYRGCVQFF. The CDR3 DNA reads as TGTGCCAGCAGCGAGTACAGGGGATGCGTGCAGTTCTTC.

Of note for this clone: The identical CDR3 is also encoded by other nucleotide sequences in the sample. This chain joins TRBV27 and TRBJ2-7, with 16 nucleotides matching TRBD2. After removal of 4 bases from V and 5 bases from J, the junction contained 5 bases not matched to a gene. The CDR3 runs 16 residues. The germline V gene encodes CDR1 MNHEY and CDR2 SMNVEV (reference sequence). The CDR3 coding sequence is TGTGCCAGCAGTTCGGGACTAGCGGGAGGGGTACACGAGCAGTACTTC. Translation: CASSSGLAGGVHEQYF.

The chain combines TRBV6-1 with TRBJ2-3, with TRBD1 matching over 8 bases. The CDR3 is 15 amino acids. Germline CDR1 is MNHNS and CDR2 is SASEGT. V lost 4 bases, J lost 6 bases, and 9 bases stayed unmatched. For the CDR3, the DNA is TGTGCCAGCAGTGCAGGGGGCGGTGGGTGGGATACGCAGTATTTT. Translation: CASSAGGGGWDTQYF.

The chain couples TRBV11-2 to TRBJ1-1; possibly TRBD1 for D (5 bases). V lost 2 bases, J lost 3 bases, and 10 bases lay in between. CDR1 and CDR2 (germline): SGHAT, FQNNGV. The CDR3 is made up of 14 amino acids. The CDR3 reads CASSLYRSDTEAFF. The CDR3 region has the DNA TGTGCCAGCAGCTTATACAGGAGCGACACTGAAGCTTTCTTT.

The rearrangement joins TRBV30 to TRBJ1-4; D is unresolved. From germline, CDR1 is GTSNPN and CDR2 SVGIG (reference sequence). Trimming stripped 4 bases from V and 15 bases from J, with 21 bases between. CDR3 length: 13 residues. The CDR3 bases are TGTGCCTGGACCCCGGGGAGGGCGAAGGGAGTGTTTTTT. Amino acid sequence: CAWTPGRAKGVFF. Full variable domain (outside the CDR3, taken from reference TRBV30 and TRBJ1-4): SQTIHQWPATLVQPVGSPLSLECTVEGTSNPNLYWYRQAAGRGLQLLFYSVGIGQISSEVPQNLSASRPQDRQFILSSKKLLLSDSGFYLCAWTPGRAKGVFFGSGTQLSVL.

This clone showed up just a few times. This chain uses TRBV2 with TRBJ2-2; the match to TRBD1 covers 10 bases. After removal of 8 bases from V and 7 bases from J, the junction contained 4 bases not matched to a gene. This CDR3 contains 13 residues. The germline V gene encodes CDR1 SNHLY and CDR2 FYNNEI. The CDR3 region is CASGTGVGGELFF. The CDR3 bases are TGTGCCAGCGGGACAGGGGTCGGCGGGGAGCTGTTTTTT.

The CDR3 sequence: CASRNFSGSTDTQYF. Here the CDR3 DNA reads TGTGCCAGTCGAAACTTTAGCGGGAGCACAGATACGCAGTATTTT. V and J are TRBV10-3 and TRBJ2-3; 7 bases map to TRBD2. The CDR3 consists of 15 residues. Germline V gene data show CDR1 as ENHRY and CDR2 as SYGVKD. V lost 10 bases and J lost 0; bases outside the gene matches: 10.